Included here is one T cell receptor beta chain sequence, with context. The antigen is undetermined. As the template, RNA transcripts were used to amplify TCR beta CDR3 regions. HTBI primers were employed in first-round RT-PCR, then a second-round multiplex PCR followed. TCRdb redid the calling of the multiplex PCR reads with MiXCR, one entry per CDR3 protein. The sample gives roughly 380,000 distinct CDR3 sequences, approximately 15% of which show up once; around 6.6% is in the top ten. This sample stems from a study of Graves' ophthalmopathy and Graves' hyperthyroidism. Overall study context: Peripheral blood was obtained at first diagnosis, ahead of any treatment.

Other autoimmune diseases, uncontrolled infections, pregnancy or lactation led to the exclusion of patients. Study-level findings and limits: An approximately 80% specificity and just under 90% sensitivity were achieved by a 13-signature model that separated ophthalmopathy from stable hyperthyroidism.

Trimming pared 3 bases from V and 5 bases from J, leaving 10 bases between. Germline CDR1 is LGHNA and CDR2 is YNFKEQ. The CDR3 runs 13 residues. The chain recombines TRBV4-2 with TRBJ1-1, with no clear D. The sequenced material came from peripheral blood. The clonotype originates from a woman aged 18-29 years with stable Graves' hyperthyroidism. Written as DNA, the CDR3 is TGTGCCAGCAGCCAGCCGGAAGGGACTGAAGCTTTCTTT. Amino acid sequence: CASSQPEGTEAFF.